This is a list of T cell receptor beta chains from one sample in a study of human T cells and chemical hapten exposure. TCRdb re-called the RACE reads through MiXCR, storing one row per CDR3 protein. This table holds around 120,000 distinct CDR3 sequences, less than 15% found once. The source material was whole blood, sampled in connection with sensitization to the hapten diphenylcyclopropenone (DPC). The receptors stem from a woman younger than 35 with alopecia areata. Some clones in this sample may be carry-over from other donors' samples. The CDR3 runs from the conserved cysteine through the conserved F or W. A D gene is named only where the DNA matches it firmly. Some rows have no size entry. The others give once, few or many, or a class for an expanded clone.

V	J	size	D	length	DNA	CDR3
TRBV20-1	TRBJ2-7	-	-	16	TGCAGTGCTAGCCCCCCCGGACCTAGGAATTCCTACGAGCAGTACTTC	CSASPPGPRNSYEQYF
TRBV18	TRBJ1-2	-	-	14	TGTGCCAGCTCATTCGGCCGGGACCGCTATGGCTACACCTTC	CASSFGRDRYGYTF
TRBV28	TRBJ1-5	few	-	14	TGTGCCAGCAGTTCGGACAGAAACAATCAGCCCCAGCATTTT	CASSSDRNNQPQHF
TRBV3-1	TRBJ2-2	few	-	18	TGTGCCAGCAGCCACTCTAGTCGCGGGGGCCGTAGCACCGGGGAGCTGTTTTTT	CASSHSSRGGRSTGELFF
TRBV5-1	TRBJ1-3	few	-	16	TGCGCCAGCAGCTTGGAGGCGACGAGCTCTGGAAACACCATATATTTT	CASSLEATSSGNTIYF
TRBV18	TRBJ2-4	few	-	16	TGTGCCAGCTCACCACCGTCAGGGCTAGCCAAAAACATTCAGTACTTC	CASSPPSGLAKNIQYF
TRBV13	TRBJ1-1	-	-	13	TGTGCCAGCAGCTCAGGCAGAGGAATTGGAGCTTTCTTT	CASSSGRGIGAFF
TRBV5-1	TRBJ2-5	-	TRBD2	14	TGCGCCAGCACTCCAGCGGGGATACAAGAGACCCAGTACTTC	CASTPAGIQETQYF
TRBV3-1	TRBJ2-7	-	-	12	TGTGCCAGCAGCCGCGGGACAGTTGAGCAGTACTTC	CASSRGTVEQYF
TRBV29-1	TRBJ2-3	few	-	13	TGCAGCGTTCGCCTTAGGCAAACAGATACGCAGTATTTT	CSVRLRQTDTQYF
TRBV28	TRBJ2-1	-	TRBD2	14	TGTGCCAGCTACCTAGCGGGGGAGTACAATGAGCAGTTCTTC	CASYLAGEYNEQFF
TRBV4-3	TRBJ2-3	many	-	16	TGCGCCAGCAGCCAAGGGCCCGGGGAGCGCACAGATACGCAGTATTTT	CASSQGPGERTDTQYF
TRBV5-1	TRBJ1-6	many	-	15	TGCGCCAGCAGCTTGGGGGACACCGGCCGGACACCCCTCCACTTT	CASSLGDTGRTPLHF